A single sample gave rise to the 32 T cell receptor beta chains below, sequenced in a study of CD8+ T cells in alopecia areata. Extracted from the samples, RNA was reverse transcribed into cDNA to serve as the sequencing template. Measured with immunoSEQ multiplex PCR; TCRdb has only the in-frame clones, and not every one. This table has about 180,000 clones, roughly 60% appearing once. This sample comprised CD4+ T cells sorted from blood, obtained at week 0. The receptor source for this set is a human donor with alopecia areata.

This chain links TRBV4-3 with TRBJ1-1; possible D gene TRBD1, 5 bases. V lost 3 bases and J 3 bases, leaving 14 bases between the germline ends. CDR1 and CDR2 from the germline V gene are LGHNA and YSLEER. The CDR3 length is 15 residues. CDR3 sequence: CASSQNFGTHTEAFF. The CDR3 nucleotides are TGCGCCAGCAGCCAGAACTTCGGGACTCACACTGAAGCTTTCTTT.

The sample holds a few counts of this clone. V and J are TRBV14 and TRBJ2-1; D may be TRBD1 (6 bases). The CDR3 sequence is 16 residues long. Deletions cut 5 bases from V and 5 bases from J, with 19 bases between. Germline V gene sequence: CDR1 SGHDN, CDR2 FVKESK. CDR3 in DNA: TGTGCCAGCAGCTTACGCCAGGGGTATCTGAACAATGAGCAGTTCTTC. This translates into CASSLRQGYLNNEQFF.

The V call is TRBV11-2, the J call TRBJ1-5; 11 bases map to TRBD1. V lost 1 base and J lost 4; bases outside the gene matches: 6. The CDR3 extends over 17 amino acids. Germline-derived CDR1 and CDR2 are SGHAT and FQNNGV. The DNA of the CDR3 is TGTGCCAGCAGCTTAGGAGTCGGGACAGGGGGAAATCAGCCCCAGCATTTT. This gives the protein CASSLGVGTGGNQPQHF.

V usage is TRBV29-1 and J usage is TRBJ1-2; D is unresolved. CDR3 length: 11 amino acids. V was pared by 5 bases and J by 7 bases, with 11 bases between. Germline values: CDR1 SQVTM, CDR2 ANQGSEA. The CDR3 reads CSVLGLGGYTF. CDR3 nucleotides: TGCAGCGTTCTCGGACTTGGTGGCTACACCTTC.

The chain combines TRBV29-1 with TRBJ2-3; D is unresolved. V lost 4 bases and J 0 bases, leaving 20 bases between the germline ends. CDR3 length: 17 residues. The V gene's germline CDR1 is SQVTM and CDR2 ANQGSEA. As DNA, the CDR3 is TGCAGCGTTGGCAAGACAACCACATCGCAAAGCACAGATACGCAGTATTTT. It is translated as CSVGKTTTSQSTDTQYF.

This clone was found once. V gene TRBV29-1 combines with J gene TRBJ2-7, with a tentative D call TRBD1 (6 bases). With 6 bases removed from V and 2 bases from J, the gap between germline ends came to 17 bases. Germline loops: CDR1 SQVTM, CDR2 ANQGSEA. The CDR3 is 14 amino acids. The CDR3 DNA follows: TGCAGCGTCCAGGGGCAGGGGCCCCCCTACGAGCAGTACTTC. It translates to CSVQGQGPPYEQYF.

The rearrangement joins TRBV7-2 to TRBJ2-3; a possible D gene is TRBD1 (5 bases). The end of the DNA fits TRBJ2-1 better, so the J call may be wrong. The CDR3 consists of 15 residues. Germline loops: CDR1 SGHTA, CDR2 FQGNSA. The CDR3 here is CASSFLAGSFNEQFF. As DNA, the CDR3 is TGTGCCAGCAGCTTTCTGGCAGGGTCGTTCAATGAGCAGTTCTTC.

This clone was counted between two and nine times. J is TRBJ1-5 and V is TRBV12-5, with TRBD1 as a possible D gene (5 bases). Germline V CDR1 and CDR2: LGHNT, FRNRAP. This CDR3 has 15 residues. Trimming stripped 1 base from V and 2 bases from J, with 9 bases between. For the CDR3, the DNA is TGTGCTAGTGGTTTGGATCAGGGAGGCAATCAGCCCCAGCATTTT. Its protein is CASGLDQGGNQPQHF.

The CDR3 nucleotides read TGTGCCAGCAGCAGGGACTACCCCACCGGGGAGCTGTTTTTT. It yields the protein CASSRDYPTGELFF. This chain uses TRBV7-2 with TRBJ2-2; 7 bases fit TRBD2. The V gene end was trimmed by 5 bases and the J gene end by 4 bases; junction bases not matched to a gene: 4. Germline assignment: CDR1 SGHTA and CDR2 FQGNSA. This CDR3 contains 14 residues. The variable domain in full, completed from reference TRBV7-2 and TRBJ2-2, reads GAGVSQSPSNKVTEKGKDVELRCDPISGHTALYWYRQSLGQGLEFLIYFQGNSAPDKSGLPSDRFSAERTGGSVSTLTIQRTQQEDSAVYLCASSRDYPTGELFFGEGSRLTVL.

The chain carries TRBV29-1 and TRBJ1-1; TRBD1 agrees at 9 bases. Looked up from germline, CDR1 is SQVTM and CDR2 is ANQGSEA. With 3 bases clipped from V and 1 base from J, the junction kept 12 bases outside the gene matches. The CDR3 spans 17 residues. In nucleotides, the CDR3 is TGCAGCGTTGAGGTTCCCGGGACAGGGACGACGAACACTGAAGCTTTCTTT. Its translation: CSVEVPGTGTTNTEAFF. The whole variable domain, remainder taken from reference TRBV29-1 and TRBJ1-1, is SAVISQKPSRDICQRGTSLTIQCQVDSQVTMMFWYRQQPGQSLTLIATANQGSEATYESGFVIDKFPISRPNLTFSTLTVSNMSPEDSSIYLCSVEVPGTGTTNTEAFFGQGTRLTVV.

The chain's CDR3 is CASSPGGSGTDTQYF. Here the CDR3 DNA reads TGTGCCAGCAGCCCTGGGGGTAGCGGCACAGATACGCAGTATTTT. This sequence joins TRBV7-3 and TRBJ2-3; tentatively, D is TRBD1 or TRBD2 (5 bases each). The CDR3 length is 15 residues. With 5 bases removed from V and 1 base from J, the gap between germline ends came to 13 bases. Germline V gene lookup returns CDR1 SGHTA and CDR2 FQGTGA.

The genes are TRBV9 and TRBJ2-5; D is possibly TRBD1 (7 bases). V lost 0 bases to trimming and J lost 2 bases, with 11 bases between them. Germline loops: CDR1 SGDLS, CDR2 YYNGEE. The CDR3 is 15 residues long. CDR3 DNA sequence: TGTGCCAGCAGCGTAGGCGGGACAGCGCAAGAGACCCAGTACTTC. It encodes CASSVGGTAQETQYF. Using reference TRBV9 and TRBJ2-5 for the parts outside the CDR3, the full variable domain is DSGVTQTPKHLITATGQRVTLRCSPRSGDLSVYWYQQSLDQGLQFLIQYYNGEERAKGNILERFSAQQFPDLHSELNLSSLELGDSALYFCASSVGGTAQETQYFGPGTRLLVL.

The chain carries TRBV30 and TRBJ2-7; 9 bases map to TRBD1. The CDR3 spans 14 residues. V was pared by 3 bases and J by 5 bases, with 8 bases of the junction left unmatched. Looked up from germline, CDR1 is GTSNPN and CDR2 is SVGIG (reference sequence). CDR3: CAWRDRGIADEQYF. The CDR3 coding sequence is TGTGCCTGGAGGGACAGGGGTATCGCGGACGAGCAGTACTTC.

The chain recombines TRBV4-3 with TRBJ2-1, with 8 nucleotides matching TRBD1. Germline CDR1 and CDR2: LGHNA and YSLEER. J lost 6 bases, V lost 4 bases, and 8 bases had no gene match. The CDR3 has 15 residues. CDR3 nucleotides: TGCGCCAGCAGCCCCACGAGCAGGGGGCTCAATGAGCAGTTCTTC. Translation: CASSPTSRGLNEQFF.

The CDR3 protein is CASAHSQSGGALETQYF. The CDR3 DNA is TGTGCCAGTGCCCACTCGCAGAGCGGGGGGGCCTTAGAGACCCAGTACTTC. The chain links TRBV19 to TRBJ2-5; 10 nucleotides match TRBD2. V lost 8 bases and J lost 4; bases outside the gene matches: 16. Germline V lookup: CDR1 LNHDA, CDR2 SQIVND (reference sequence). There are 17 residues in the CDR3.

This clone was recorded only once. The V and J genes are TRBV15 and TRBJ1-6, with a tentative D call TRBD1 (5 bases). This CDR3 spans 15 amino acids. Trimming took off 5 bases at V and 6 bases at J, with 14 bases between the two ends. Looked up from germline, CDR1 is LNHNV and CDR2 is YYDKDF (reference sequence). The CDR3 reads CATSVSGVSNSPLHF. CDR3 DNA: TGTGCCACCAGCGTGTCGGGGGTTAGTAATTCACCCCTCCACTTT.

V gene TRBV9 combines with J gene TRBJ1-1; no reliable D call. This CDR3 region has 14 residues. Germline V gene data show CDR1 as SGDLS and CDR2 as YYNGEE. The V gene lost 0 bases and the J gene lost 2 bases, with 8 bases spanning the gap. In DNA form, the CDR3 reads TGTGCCAGCAGCGTAGGTAATGTCAACACTGAAGCTTTCTTT. It codes for CASSVGNVNTEAFF.

The chain is built from TRBV7-2 and TRBJ2-1, with 16 bases fitting TRBD2. Per the germline V gene, CDR1 is SGHTA and CDR2 is FQGNSA. The CDR3 consists of 17 residues. V lost 5 bases and J lost 9; bases outside the gene matches: 10. In nucleotides, the CDR3 is TGTGCCAGCAGCCCCCGGGGACTAGCGGGGGGGCCGCGTGAGCAGTTCTTC. Amino acid sequence: CASSPRGLAGGPREQFF.

For this clone: At one end, the junction sequence differs from germline, possibly due to a read error. The chain joins TRBV11-1 to TRBJ2-5, with D possibly TRBD1 on 6 matching bases. This CDR3 is built from 15 residues. In germline, CDR1 is SGHAT, CDR2 FQDESV (reference sequence). The CDR3 nucleotides read TGTGCCACCAGCTTAACAGGGTGGGGCGAAGAGACCCAGTACTTC. Encoded protein: CATSLTGWGEETQYF.

The gene calls are TRBV19 and TRBJ1-1, with 9 bases aligning to TRBD1. Germline V lookup: CDR1 LNHDA, CDR2 SQIVND (reference sequence). This CDR3 has 18 amino acids. After removal of 4 bases from V and 2 bases from J, the junction contained 14 bases not matched to a gene. CDR3 nucleotide sequence: TGTGCCAGTAGTACTACAGGGGGCGAATTCACCCCAAACACTGAAGCTTTCTTT. This gives the protein CASSTTGGEFTPNTEAFF.

The chain joins TRBV7-9 to TRBJ2-7; no definite D call. The CDR3 is made up of 13 amino acids. V lost 1 base and J lost 2, with 6 bases in between. Germline lookup yields CDR1 SEHNR and CDR2 FQNEAQ (reference sequence). CDR3 in DNA: TGTGCCAGCAGCTTAGGGACCACCTACGAGCAGTACTTC. This translates into CASSLGTTYEQYF.

The chain recombines TRBV18 with TRBJ2-3; no firm D call. The V end was cut by 8 bases, the J end by 2 bases, with 5 bases between. Germline-derived CDR1 and CDR2 are KGHSH and LQKENI. The CDR3 covers 11 residues. This CDR3 reads CASRLTDTQYF. CDR3 DNA: TGTGCCAGCCGCCTCACAGATACGCAGTATTTT.

V and J are TRBV29-1 and TRBJ1-2; no reliable D call. The CDR3 has 10 residues. The V end lost 5 bases, the J end lost 8 bases, and 9 bases lay between the germline ends. Germline V gives CDR1 SQVTM, CDR2 ANQGSEA. The CDR3 DNA sequence: TGCAGCGTTTCTAACGACGGCTACACCTTC. Its protein is CSVSNDGYTF.

The V and J genes are TRBV30 and TRBJ1-5, with D possibly matching TRBD1 (6 bases). This CDR3 spans 12 amino acids. Trimming pared 7 bases from V and 4 bases from J, leaving 11 bases between. The germline gives CDR1 GTSNPN, CDR2 SVGIG (reference sequence). The CDR3 sequence: CASGHENQPQHF. Here the CDR3 DNA reads TGTGCCTCGGGACACGAAAATCAGCCCCAGCATTTT. Full variable domain (outside the CDR3, taken from reference TRBV30 and TRBJ1-5): SQTIHQWPATLVQPVGSPLSLECTVEGTSNPNLYWYRQAAGRGLQLLFYSVGIGQISSEVPQNLSASRPQDRQFILSSKKLLLSDSGFYLCASGHENQPQHFGDGTRLSIL.

This clone has only a few counts. The gene calls are TRBV27 and TRBJ2-4; D is possibly TRBD1 (5 bases). V was cut by 3 bases and J by 5 bases, with 14 bases left in between. This CDR3 spans 15 amino acids. From germline, CDR1 is MNHEY and CDR2 SMNVEV (reference sequence). The CDR3, as DNA: TGTGCCAGCAGTTTTCTTGGGGCTACTGAAAACATTCAGTACTTC. Translating it yields CASSFLGATENIQYF.

V gene TRBV14 combines with J gene TRBJ2-5; 7 bases fit TRBD2. The CDR3 is made up of 13 amino acids. Germline V gene lookup returns CDR1 SGHDN and CDR2 FVKESK. V was clipped by 1 base and J by 4 bases; unmatched bases: 0. CDR3: CASSQGEGETQYF. CDR3 coding DNA: TGTGCCAGCAGCCAAGGGGAGGGAGAGACCCAGTACTTC.

The genes are TRBV30 and TRBJ1-3; D may be TRBD1 (5 bases). Trimming cost V 4 bases and J 1 base, with 8 bases left between them. The CDR3 covers 13 residues. In germline, CDR1 is GTSNPN, CDR2 SVGIG (reference sequence). CDR3 sequence: CAWTGSSGNTIYF. CDR3 sequence (DNA): TGTGCCTGGACAGGGAGTTCTGGAAACACCATATATTTT.

A few counts support this clone. V gene TRBV29-1 combines with J gene TRBJ2-6; 9 nucleotides agree with TRBD1. The length of the CDR3 is 14 residues. After removal of 4 bases from V and 2 bases from J, the junction contained 0 bases not matched to a gene. CDR1 is SQVTM, CDR2 ANQGSEA, per germline. CDR3 region: CSVGTGAGANVLTF. CDR3 DNA sequence: TGCAGCGTTGGGACAGGGGCTGGGGCCAACGTCCTGACTTTC.

The gene calls are TRBV30 and TRBJ1-2; 7 nucleotides match TRBD1. The CDR3 extends over 14 amino acids. Per the germline V gene, CDR1 is GTSNPN and CDR2 is SVGIG (reference sequence). Unmatched junction bases numbered 8, after V lost 4 bases and J lost 3 bases. CDR3 sequence: CAWTSGTDHYGYTF. The CDR3 coding sequence is TGTGCCTGGACCTCCGGGACAGACCACTATGGCTACACCTTC.

This clone was seen only a few times. The chain employs TRBV25-1 and TRBJ1-4; TRBD1 matches at 12 bases. Germline V gene sequence: CDR1 MGHDK, CDR2 SYGVNS. V was clipped by 1 base and J by 5 bases; unmatched bases: 5. The CDR3 length is 17 residues. DNA for the CDR3: TGTGCCAGCAGTGAATCGGGACAGGGGGCGAGGAATGAAAAACTGTTTTTT. This sequence encodes CASSESGQGARNEKLFF.

This clone was detected only once. CDR3 loop: CASSPGQGARGYTF. CDR3 DNA sequence: TGTGCCAGCAGCCCGGGACAGGGGGCTAGAGGCTACACCTTC. This chain joins TRBV13 and TRBJ1-2; the match to TRBD1 covers 12 bases. This CDR3 comprises 14 residues. V lost 5 bases and J lost 8; bases outside the gene matches: 6. Germline CDR1 reads PRHDT; CDR2 reads FYEKMQ (reference sequence).

The chain uses TRBV5-6 and TRBJ2-6; no definite D call. This CDR3 region has 14 residues. Trimming removed 5 bases from V and 0 bases from J, with 6 bases in between. CDR1 and CDR2 (germline): SGHDT, YYEEEE. CDR3 nucleotides: TGTGCCAGCAGTCAGAGCTCTGGGGCCAACGTCCTGACTTTC. Amino acid sequence: CASSQSSGANVLTF.